The entry below gives a single TCR beta chain sequence along with its context. This sample is part of a study of blood T cell repertoires in COVID-19. Overall study context: Material from acute and convalescent COVID-19 was sourced from the United States, Italy and Spain.

Those enrolled, adults aged roughly 18 to 90 years, came from 25 or so US areas. Participant-given clinical history determined each cohort assignment. Donors in Cohort 3 who had recovered were those with two negative PCRs, healthcare professional clearance, or resolution of their symptoms. Trimming took 4 bases from V and 6 from J; bases not matched to a gene: 4. The V gene's germline CDR1 is LGHNA and CDR2 YSLEER. CDR3 length: 14 amino acids. Profiling relied on immunoSEQ multiplex PCR, and the TCRdb table lists in-frame clones only, not all of them. The sample lists roughly 200,000 clones; approximately 81% were seen once.

This TCR was sampled from a man between 40 and 49 years old who had recovered from COVID-19. The sample consisted of PBMCs or T cells enriched from blood (not recorded which). The rearrangement links TRBV4-3 to TRBJ2-5, with 11 positions matching TRBD1. The CDR3 loop reads CASSRGQGAKTQYF. CDR3 DNA: TGCGCCAGCAGCCGAGGACAGGGGGCGAAGACCCAGTACTTC.